These T cell receptor beta chains were read from a single sample in a study of blood T cell repertoires in COVID-19. The protocol was immunoSEQ multiplex PCR, while the TCRdb copy is restricted to in-frame clones and leaves out a portion. The data contain some 140,000 clones, around 87% of them singletons. Sequencing was carried out using peripheral blood. The receptors shown here come from a man aged 50 or older with active COVID-19. Each CDR3 is given with its conserved first and last residue. The order of the fields is CDR3 protein, CDR3 DNA, J gene, clone size, D gene, V gene. D genes are given only for firm matches. Some rows mark clone size as missing; the rest say once, few, many or name a class of expanded clone.

cdr3_aa: CASKRGNTGELFF
cdr3_nt: TGTGCCAGCAAAAGGGGGAACACCGGGGAGCTGTTTTTT
j_call: TRBJ2-2
clone_size: -
d_call: -
v_call: TRBV6-5

cdr3_aa: CASSLVRAPRSSYEQYF
cdr3_nt: TGTGCCAGCAGCTTAGTGAGGGCTCCCCGGAGCTCCTACGAGCAGTACTTC
j_call: TRBJ2-7
clone_size: -
d_call: -
v_call: TRBV7-9

cdr3_aa: CASSSPRVEAAYYTF
cdr3_nt: TGTGCCAGCAGCTCCCCCAGGGTAGAGGCCGCTTACTACACCTTC
j_call: TRBJ1-2
clone_size: -
d_call: -
v_call: TRBV5-6

cdr3_aa: CASRARSGGTDTQYF
cdr3_nt: TGTGCCAGCAGGGCGAGGTCAGGGGGAACAGATACGCAGTATTTT
j_call: TRBJ2-3
clone_size: once
d_call: TRBD1
v_call: TRBV7-2

cdr3_aa: CASSLWQDEKLFF
cdr3_nt: TGTGCCAGCAGTTTATGGCAAGATGAAAAACTGTTTTTT
j_call: TRBJ1-4
clone_size: -
d_call: -
v_call: TRBV27

cdr3_aa: CASSETPGQAYEQYF
cdr3_nt: TGTGCCAGCAGTGAAACCCCAGGACAGGCCTACGAGCAGTACTTC
j_call: TRBJ2-7
clone_size: -
d_call: TRBD1
v_call: TRBV6-1

cdr3_aa: CASSLFPLDRRGETQYF
cdr3_nt: TGTGCCAGCAGCTTATTTCCCCTCGACAGGCGTGGAGAGACCCAGTACTTC
j_call: TRBJ2-5
clone_size: few
d_call: -
v_call: TRBV7-2

cdr3_aa: CASSSAGVGNTQYF
cdr3_nt: TGTGCCAGCAGCTCAGCAGGGGTGGGAAATACGCAGTATTTT
j_call: TRBJ2-3
clone_size: -
d_call: -
v_call: TRBV7-8

cdr3_aa: CASNLQKNTEAFF
cdr3_nt: TGTGCCAGCAATTTACAGAAAAACACTGAAGCTTTCTTT
j_call: TRBJ1-1
clone_size: -
d_call: -
v_call: TRBV12-3/TRBV12-4

cdr3_aa: CASSMRGGGNQPQHF
cdr3_nt: TGTGCCAGTAGTATGCGGGGGGGCGGCAATCAGCCCCAGCATTTT
j_call: TRBJ1-5
clone_size: once
d_call: -
v_call: TRBV19

cdr3_aa: CASSHSGQGAGGYGYTF
cdr3_nt: TGTGCCAGCAGCCATTCCGGACAGGGGGCAGGAGGCTATGGCTACACCTTC
j_call: TRBJ1-2
clone_size: -
d_call: TRBD1
v_call: TRBV3-1/TRBV3-2

cdr3_aa: CASSLGLRTGVNSPLHF
cdr3_nt: TGTGCCAGCTCATTGGGACTCAGGACAGGGGTTAATTCACCCCTCCACTTT
j_call: TRBJ1-6
clone_size: -
d_call: TRBD1
v_call: TRBV18

cdr3_aa: CASRGGLSGGEQYF
cdr3_nt: TGTGCCAGCCGTGGAGGACTGTCAGGCGGCGAGCAGTACTTC
j_call: TRBJ2-7
clone_size: -
d_call: -
v_call: TRBV3-1/TRBV3-2

cdr3_aa: CASSLGAWEQYF
cdr3_nt: TGTGCCAGCAGCTTGGGGGCGTGGGAGCAGTACTTC
j_call: TRBJ2-7
clone_size: -
d_call: -
v_call: TRBV11-2

cdr3_aa: CASSQDASGRLEAFF
cdr3_nt: TGCGCCAGCAGCCAAGATGCATCAGGGCGGCTCGAAGCTTTCTTT
j_call: TRBJ1-1
clone_size: -
d_call: -
v_call: TRBV4-3

cdr3_aa: CATGTSETQYF
cdr3_nt: TGTGCCACTGGGACATCGGAGACCCAGTACTTC
j_call: TRBJ2-5
clone_size: -
d_call: -
v_call: TRBV24-1

cdr3_aa: CASSRGRGGYEQYF
cdr3_nt: TGCGCCAGCAGCCGTGGTCGGGGAGGATACGAGCAGTACTTC
j_call: TRBJ2-7
clone_size: once
d_call: -
v_call: TRBV4-1

cdr3_aa: CASSPRGVGGVYEQYF
cdr3_nt: TGTGCCAGCAGCCCCAGAGGGGTGGGGGGGGTCTACGAGCAGTACTTC
j_call: TRBJ2-7
clone_size: -
d_call: TRBD2
v_call: TRBV9

cdr3_aa: CASSLTGTGDTEAFF
cdr3_nt: TGTGCCAGCAGCTTAACGGGGACAGGGGACACTGAAGCTTTCTTT
j_call: TRBJ1-1
clone_size: once
d_call: TRBD1
v_call: TRBV7-3

cdr3_aa: CASRAQGTDTQYF
cdr3_nt: TGTGCCAGCAGGGCACAGGGAACAGATACGCAGTATTTT
j_call: TRBJ2-3
clone_size: once
d_call: -
v_call: TRBV5-4

cdr3_aa: CASIGTGMNEQFF
cdr3_nt: TGTGCCAGCATTGGGACAGGGATGAATGAGCAGTTCTTC
j_call: TRBJ2-1
clone_size: -
d_call: TRBD1
v_call: TRBV2

cdr3_aa: CASQSGGRTDTQYF
cdr3_nt: TGTGCCAGTCAGAGCGGGGGGCGTACAGATACGCAGTATTTT
j_call: TRBJ2-3
clone_size: once
d_call: TRBD2
v_call: TRBV19

cdr3_aa: CASSPQTGSGTEAFF
cdr3_nt: TGTGCCAGCAGCCCACAAACAGGGTCAGGCACTGAAGCTTTCTTT
j_call: TRBJ1-1
clone_size: -
d_call: -
v_call: TRBV7-8

cdr3_aa: CAISQRDRDNQPQHF
cdr3_nt: TGTGCCATCAGCCAGAGGGATAGGGACAATCAGCCCCAGCATTTT
j_call: TRBJ1-5
clone_size: once
d_call: -
v_call: TRBV10-3

cdr3_aa: CASSLARRETQYF
cdr3_nt: TGTGCCAGCAGCCTGGCACGGAGGGAGACCCAGTACTTC
j_call: TRBJ2-5
clone_size: -
d_call: -
v_call: TRBV3-1/TRBV3-2

cdr3_aa: CAISTDRLDRSQETQYF
cdr3_nt: TGTGCCATCAGTACAGATCGTTTAGACAGGAGCCAAGAGACCCAGTACTTC
j_call: TRBJ2-5
clone_size: -
d_call: -
v_call: TRBV10-3

cdr3_aa: CASSTGGGREQYF
cdr3_nt: TGTGCCAGCAGTACCGGGGGAGGGCGCGAGCAGTACTTC
j_call: TRBJ2-7
clone_size: -
d_call: TRBD2
v_call: TRBV2

cdr3_aa: CASSLDRYNSPLHF
cdr3_nt: TGTGCCAGCAGCTTAGACAGATATAATTCACCCCTCCACTTT
j_call: TRBJ1-6
clone_size: -
d_call: -
v_call: TRBV5-4

cdr3_aa: CAAGSTYEQYF
cdr3_nt: TGTGCCGCGGGGTCGACCTACGAGCAGTACTTC
j_call: TRBJ2-7
clone_size: -
d_call: -
v_call: TRBV6-5

cdr3_aa: CASSQEGTELYEQYF
cdr3_nt: TGTGCCAGCAGCCAAGAGGGGACAGAATTATACGAGCAGTACTTC
j_call: TRBJ2-7
clone_size: -
d_call: TRBD1
v_call: TRBV4-2

cdr3_aa: CASSQGLRRTYEQYF
cdr3_nt: TGTGCCAGCAGCCAAGGGCTCAGGCGGACATACGAGCAGTACTTC
j_call: TRBJ2-7
clone_size: -
d_call: -
v_call: TRBV14

cdr3_aa: CASSSDTTVFNTEAFF
cdr3_nt: TGTGCCAGTAGTAGTGACACAACAGTATTTAACACTGAAGCTTTCTTT
j_call: TRBJ1-1
clone_size: -
d_call: -
v_call: TRBV19

cdr3_aa: CASSFGGNSPLHF
cdr3_nt: TGTGCCAGCAGCTTTGGAGGAAATTCACCCCTCCACTTT
j_call: TRBJ1-6
clone_size: -
d_call: -
v_call: TRBV5-6

cdr3_aa: CASGLGGASSPLHF
cdr3_nt: TGTGCCAGCGGTTTGGGGGGGGCCAGTTCACCCCTCCACTTT
j_call: TRBJ1-6
clone_size: -
d_call: -
v_call: TRBV6-5

cdr3_aa: CASSPGGGGASYNEQFF
cdr3_nt: TGTGCCAGCAGCCCCGGGGGGGGCGGGGCGAGCTACAATGAGCAGTTCTTC
j_call: TRBJ2-1
clone_size: -
d_call: TRBD2
v_call: TRBV9

cdr3_aa: CASGSGQGKPQHF
cdr3_nt: TGTGCCAGCGGATCCGGACAGGGAAAGCCCCAGCATTTT
j_call: TRBJ1-5
clone_size: -
d_call: TRBD1
v_call: TRBV6-5

cdr3_aa: CASSVQGETQYF
cdr3_nt: TGCGCCAGCAGCGTACAGGGAGAGACCCAGTACTTC
j_call: TRBJ2-5
clone_size: -
d_call: -
v_call: TRBV5-1

cdr3_aa: CASSLSLEVYEQYF
cdr3_nt: TGTGCCAGCAGCTTGTCCTTGGAGGTTTACGAGCAGTACTTC
j_call: TRBJ2-7
clone_size: -
d_call: -
v_call: TRBV5-6

cdr3_aa: CASSLGPSGSTDTQYF
cdr3_nt: TGTGCCAGCAGCTTAGGTCCTAGCGGGAGCACAGATACGCAGTATTTT
j_call: TRBJ2-3
clone_size: -
d_call: TRBD2
v_call: TRBV7-2

cdr3_aa: CASAPGQGYEQYF
cdr3_nt: TGTGCCAGCGCTCCGGGACAGGGCTACGAGCAGTACTTC
j_call: TRBJ2-7
clone_size: -
d_call: TRBD1
v_call: TRBV2

cdr3_aa: CASSPRDHRDRGYYEQYF
cdr3_nt: TGTGCCAGCAGCCCCCGCGACCACCGGGACAGGGGCTACTACGAGCAGTACTTC
j_call: TRBJ2-7
clone_size: -
d_call: TRBD1
v_call: TRBV7-9

cdr3_aa: CASRNSGSRTNEQFF
cdr3_nt: TGTGCCAGTAGGAACTCGGGGTCCCGTACAAATGAGCAGTTCTTC
j_call: TRBJ2-1
clone_size: -
d_call: -
v_call: TRBV19

cdr3_aa: CAWSVGGPNTEAFF
cdr3_nt: TGTGCCTGGAGTGTGGGGGGACCGAACACTGAAGCTTTCTTT
j_call: TRBJ1-1
clone_size: -
d_call: -
v_call: TRBV30

cdr3_aa: CASSPGFSGANVLTF
cdr3_nt: TGTGCCAGCAGCCCGGGGTTCTCTGGGGCCAACGTCCTGACTTTC
j_call: TRBJ2-6
clone_size: -
d_call: -
v_call: TRBV3-1/TRBV3-2

cdr3_aa: CASSQARDTPGNTIYF
cdr3_nt: TGTGCCAGCAGCCAAGCCCGGGACACCCCTGGAAACACCATATATTTT
j_call: TRBJ1-3
clone_size: -
d_call: -
v_call: TRBV3-1/TRBV3-2

cdr3_aa: CAWNPGGLGGELFF
cdr3_nt: TGTGCCTGGAACCCGGGAGGCCTGGGCGGGGAGCTGTTTTTT
j_call: TRBJ2-2
clone_size: -
d_call: TRBD2
v_call: TRBV30

cdr3_aa: CASSPREGAGYEQYF
cdr3_nt: TGTGCCAGCAGCCCCCGCGAGGGAGCGGGCTACGAGCAGTACTTC
j_call: TRBJ2-7
clone_size: -
d_call: -
v_call: TRBV4-2

cdr3_aa: CASSLDRGPYEQYF
cdr3_nt: TGTGCCAGCAGCTTAGACAGGGGCCCCTACGAGCAGTACTTC
j_call: TRBJ2-7
clone_size: -
d_call: TRBD1
v_call: TRBV7-3

cdr3_aa: CASSQDVGALSYNEQFF
cdr3_nt: TGTGCCAGCAGCCAAGATGTGGGGGCCTTGTCCTACAATGAGCAGTTCTTC
j_call: TRBJ2-1
clone_size: -
d_call: -
v_call: TRBV14

cdr3_aa: CASSRWGGGAYEQYF
cdr3_nt: TGTGCCAGCAGCCGGTGGGGCGGGGGGGCCTACGAGCAGTACTTC
j_call: TRBJ2-7
clone_size: -
d_call: TRBD2
v_call: TRBV6-5

cdr3_aa: CASSFGGAGQPQHF
cdr3_nt: TGTGCCAGCAGCTTCGGGGGGGCCGGTCAGCCCCAGCATTTT
j_call: TRBJ1-5
clone_size: -
d_call: -
v_call: TRBV7-2

cdr3_aa: CASGLGGGGNTIYF
cdr3_nt: TGTGCCAGTGGTCTAGGAGGCGGTGGAAACACCATATATTTT
j_call: TRBJ1-3
clone_size: -
d_call: -
v_call: TRBV6-5

cdr3_aa: CASSPTGGSQPQHF
cdr3_nt: TGTGCCAGCAGTCCCACAGGGGGCTCTCAGCCCCAGCATTTT
j_call: TRBJ1-5
clone_size: -
d_call: TRBD1
v_call: TRBV6-5

cdr3_aa: CASSFGQGNTEAFF
cdr3_nt: TGTGCCAGCAGTTTCGGACAGGGGAACACTGAAGCTTTCTTT
j_call: TRBJ1-1
clone_size: -
d_call: TRBD1
v_call: TRBV3-1/TRBV3-2